Following are 4 T cell receptor beta chains from one sample sequenced in a study of T cell responses to AZD1222 COVID-19 vaccine. Measured with immunoSEQ multiplex PCR; TCRdb has only the in-frame clones, and not every one. Found here are under 75,000 clones, around 85% of them singletons; the top ten hold around 21%. The sample was peripheral blood, taken on day 0 of AZD1222 vaccination. Receptors originate from an adult in good health.

The genes are TRBV5-8 and TRBJ1-5; possibly TRBD1 for D (6 bases). The CDR3 has 17 residues. Trimming removed 6 bases from V and 2 bases from J, with 21 bases in between. The germline gives CDR1 SGHTS, CDR2 YDEGEE. This chain's CDR3 is CASNSRRWTDGNQPQHF. The DNA for the CDR3 is TGTGCCAGCAACTCTCGAAGGTGGACAGATGGCAATCAGCCCCAGCATTTT.

This clone was picked up one time. The genes are TRBV6-5 and TRBJ1-2; D is perhaps TRBD1 (6 bases). The CDR3 spans 15 residues. Germline CDR1 is MNHEY and CDR2 is SVGAGI. V lost 6 bases to trimming and J lost 4 bases, with 18 bases between them. CDR3 nucleotide sequence: TGTGCCAGCAGGAACTCAGGGGAGAGGAGCTATGGCTACACCTTC. It is translated as CASRNSGERSYGYTF.

This chain links TRBV19 with TRBJ2-2, with D tentatively TRBD2 (7 bases). Germline CDR1 LNHDA, CDR2 SQIVND (reference sequence). The CDR3 is made up of 15 amino acids. V lost 7 bases and J lost 12, with 24 bases in between. The CDR3 reads CASIVAVGGPGKLFF. CDR3 DNA: TGTGCCAGTATAGTAGCCGTCGGGGGGCCTGGGAAGCTGTTTTTT.

The chain employs TRBV5-1 and TRBJ1-2, with TRBD1 identical over 9 bases. There are 15 residues in the CDR3. The V gene's germline CDR1 is SGHRS and CDR2 YFSETQ. The J segment lost 6 bases and the V segment lost 0 bases, leaving 6 bases of the junction unmatched. CDR3 in amino acids: CASSLGPGQGHGYTF. CDR3 coding DNA: TGCGCCAGCAGCTTGGGGCCGGGACAGGGTCATGGCTACACCTTC. The full variable domain, in which reference TRBV5-1 and TRBJ1-2 provide the parts outside the CDR3, is KAGVTQTPRYLIKTRGQQVTLSCSPISGHRSVSWYQQTPGQGLQFLFEYFSETQRNKGNFPGRFSGRQFSNSRSEMNVSTLELGDSALYLCASSLGPGQGHGYTFGSGTRLTVV.